This entry lists 21 T cell receptor beta chains sequenced from one sample in a study of T cells in Graves' hyperthyroidism and ophthalmopathy. There were TCR beta CDR3 regions amplified from RNA transcripts. The HTBI primer set was used in a first-round RT-PCR of the TCR CDR3. TCRdb reprocessed the multiplex PCR reads with MiXCR, giving one entry per CDR3 protein. The sample lists more than 150,000 distinct CDR3 sequences, over 15% occurring once. Source material: blood. The receptors were gathered from a woman between 50 and 59 years old with Graves' hyperthyroidism.

CDR3 sequence reads: CASSQEAGESTEAFF. CDR3 sequence (DNA): TGCGCCAGCAGCCAAGAGGCGGGGGAGTCAACCGAAGCTTTCTTT. The chain is built from TRBV4-1 and TRBJ1-1; D is perhaps TRBD1 (5 bases). The CDR3 has 15 amino acids. V gave up 0 bases and J gave up 8 bases, with 16 bases separating them. CDR1 is MGHRA, CDR2 YSYEKL, per germline.

The chain links TRBV28 to TRBJ2-5; 10 bases agree with TRBD2. With 4 bases clipped from V and 8 bases from J, the junction kept 7 bases outside the gene matches. The CDR3 contains 14 residues. Germline assignment: CDR1 MDHEN and CDR2 SYDVKM. The CDR3 spells CASSWLAGVETQYF. For the CDR3, the DNA is TGTGCCAGCAGTTGGCTAGCGGGAGTAGAAACCCAGTACTTC. The full variable domain, with the rest looked up from reference TRBV28 and TRBJ2-5, is DVKVTQSSRYLVKRTGEKVFLECVQDMDHENMFWYRQDPGLGLRLIYFSYDVKMKEKGDIPEGYSVSREKKERFSLILESASTNQTSMYLCASSWLAGVETQYFGPGTRLLVL.

The CDR3 sequence is CATSREPGTGANVLTF. In nucleotides, the CDR3 is TGTGCCACCAGCAGAGAGCCAGGGACTGGGGCCAACGTCCTGACTTTC. The genes are TRBV15 and TRBJ2-6; D possibly corresponds to TRBD1 (5 bases). Germline CDR1 reads LNHNV; CDR2 reads YYDKDF (reference sequence). The CDR3 sequence is 16 residues long. Trimming took 0 bases from V and 2 from J, leaving 8 bases between them.

This clonotype was counted at least ten times. Written as DNA, the CDR3 is TGTGCCAGCGCAGGGGTAGCGAGGAACTATGGCTACACCTTC. Translated: CASAGVARNYGYTF. This sequence joins TRBV7-2 and TRBJ1-2; D may be TRBD1 (6 bases). The V gene lost 8 bases and the J gene lost 2 bases, with 15 bases spanning the gap. This CDR3 has 14 residues. Germline assignment: CDR1 SGHTA and CDR2 FQGNSA.

The chain's CDR3 is CASLEGASLPGYTF. CDR3 nucleotide sequence: TGTGCCAGTCTTGAGGGCGCGTCATTGCCCGGCTACACCTTC. The chain is built from TRBV28 and TRBJ1-2; D gene ambiguous. V gave up 9 bases and J gave up 8 bases, with 22 bases separating them. The germline CDR1 and CDR2 sequences are MDHEN and SYDVKM. This CDR3 is built from 14 residues.

The table lists this clonotype with many counts. The rearrangement joins TRBV7-8 to TRBJ2-5; 11 bases line up with TRBD1. The CDR3 is 14 amino acids. The germline V gene has CDR1 SGHVS and CDR2 FQNEAQ. Trimming took 6 bases from V and 9 from J; bases not matched to a gene: 9. For the CDR3, the DNA is TGTGCCAGCAGTTCCCAGGGGACAGGGGGGTCCCAGTACTTC. This gives the protein CASSSQGTGGSQYF.

The sample holds many counts of this clonotype. This chain links TRBV20-1 with TRBJ1-4, with 10 bases fitting TRBD1. V was pared by 3 bases and J by 7 bases, with 2 bases of the junction left unmatched. This CDR3 spans 13 amino acids. Germline lookup yields CDR1 DFQATT and CDR2 SNEGSKA (reference sequence). The CDR3 region is CSARDRGFEKLFF. The CDR3 DNA sequence: TGCAGTGCTAGGGACAGGGGGTTTGAAAAACTGTTTTTT.

This clonotype was recorded at least ten times. The chain employs TRBV12-3 or TRBV12-4 and TRBJ1-2; 9 nucleotides line up with TRBD1. V lost 5 bases and J lost 4; bases outside the gene matches: 14. The CDR3 contains 17 residues. The CDR3 sequence is CASSERQGDRPPYGYTF. The CDR3 DNA reads TGTGCCAGCAGTGAGCGACAGGGGGATCGGCCCCCCTATGGCTACACCTTC.

This clonotype has a count of ten or more. This rearrangement joins TRBV7-9 to TRBJ1-2, with D tentatively TRBD1 (5 bases). The germline V gene has CDR1 SEHNR and CDR2 FQNEAQ (reference sequence). The germline V and J ends were trimmed by 5 bases and 0 bases, with 22 bases remaining between them. CDR3 length equals 18 residues. CDR3 in amino acids: CASSQQNRPRGANYGYTF. The CDR3 DNA reads as TGTGCCAGCAGCCAACAGAACAGGCCGAGGGGAGCTAACTATGGCTACACCTTC.

This clonotype came up many times. CDR3 region: CASRDGSGYTF. As DNA, the CDR3 is TGTGCCAGTAGGGACGGTAGCGGCTACACCTTC. J is TRBJ1-2 and V is TRBV19; no firm D call. Germline V gives CDR1 LNHDA, CDR2 SQIVND (reference sequence). Between the trimmed V and J ends, which lost 6 bases and 8 bases, there was a span of 10 bases. The CDR3 extends over 11 amino acids. Filled out from reference TRBV19 and TRBJ1-2, the complete variable domain reads DGGITQSPKYLFRKEGQNVTLSCEQNLNHDAMYWYRQDPGQGLRLIYYSQIVNDFQKGDIAEGYSVSREKKESFPLTVTSAQKNPTAFYLCASRDGSGYTFGSGTRLTVV.

This chain connects TRBV18 to TRBJ1-3; no clear D. The CDR3 has 16 residues. V was shortened by 3 bases and J by 2 bases, with 14 bases between the two germline ends. From germline, CDR1 is KGHSH and CDR2 LQKENI. The CDR3 DNA sequence: TGTGCCAGCTCACCGAGTCTTCCCGCAGCTGGAAACACCATATATTTT. Its translation is CASSPSLPAAGNTIYF.

This clonotype was counted many times. The chain employs TRBV29-1 and TRBJ1-1; tentatively, D is TRBD1 (5 bases). There are 12 residues in the CDR3. Per germline, CDR1 SQVTM and CDR2 ANQGSEA. V gave up 3 bases and J gave up 10 bases, with 15 bases separating them. The CDR3 DNA is TGCAGCGTTGAGGGGGAGGGCTCGGGAGCTTTCTTT. Protein sequence: CSVEGEGSGAFF.

This clonotype has ten or more counts. The gene calls are TRBV20-1 and TRBJ2-7; D not certain. With 5 bases removed from V and 3 bases from J, the gap between germline ends came to 8 bases. Germline V lookup: CDR1 DFQATT, CDR2 SNEGSKA (reference sequence). The CDR3 length is 11 residues. The CDR3: CSALNYYEQYF. In DNA, the CDR3 is TGCAGTGCTTTGAATTACTACGAGCAGTACTTC.

This clonotype was seen a handful of times. J is TRBJ2-1 and V is TRBV6-5; D might be TRBD2 (6 bases). Germline V CDR1 and CDR2: MNHEY, SVGAGI. The germline V and J ends were trimmed by 2 bases and 0 bases, with 17 bases remaining between them. The CDR3 loop spans 18 amino acids. As DNA, the CDR3 is TGTGCCAGCAGTTACCTCGGGACTCCCTTAAGCTCCTACAATGAGCAGTTCTTC. Translating gives CASSYLGTPLSSYNEQFF.

This clonotype was observed many times. The chain recombines TRBV6-1 with TRBJ1-5, with D unclear. V was cut by 5 bases and J by 9 bases, with 14 bases left in between. The germline CDR1 and CDR2 sequences are MNHNS and SASEGT. This CDR3 region has 13 residues. The CDR3 region has the DNA TGTGCCAGCAGTTATGGGTCAGTGGCGCCCCAGCATTTT. Its translation: CASSYGSVAPQHF.

This clonotype was seen at least ten times. V is TRBV7-2 and J is TRBJ1-2; D gene ambiguous. V lost 5 bases and J lost 4, with 11 bases in between. Per the germline V gene, CDR1 is SGHTA and CDR2 is FQGNSA. The CDR3 extends over 13 amino acids. CDR3 sequence reads: CASSPRAAYGYTF. The CDR3 DNA follows: TGTGCCAGCAGCCCCCGGGCCGCCTATGGCTACACCTTC. The full variable domain, rest sourced from reference TRBV7-2 and TRBJ1-2, is GAGVSQSPSNKVTEKGKDVELRCDPISGHTALYWYRQSLGQGLEFLIYFQGNSAPDKSGLPSDRFSAERTGGSVSTLTIQRTQQEDSAVYLCASSPRAAYGYTFGSGTRLTVV.

This clonotype was observed at least ten times. The V gene is TRBV6-2 or TRBV6-3, the J gene TRBJ2-3, with TRBD2 identical over 7 bases. V lost 8 bases, J lost 1 base, and 3 bases stayed unmatched. CDR3 length: 13 amino acids. The germline V gene has CDR1 MNHEY and CDR2 SVGEGT. The CDR3 protein is CASGAGGTDTQYF. The DNA of the CDR3 is TGTGCCAGCGGTGCGGGGGGCACAGATACGCAGTATTTT.

This clonotype was detected many times. The J gene is TRBJ1-5, the V gene TRBV19; 7 bases fit TRBD1. The CDR3 runs 14 residues. The V gene's germline CDR1 is LNHDA and CDR2 SQIVND (reference sequence). V trimming: 9 bases; J trimming: 2 bases; junction bases outside the gene matches: 7. CDR3 region: CASSPTGGNQPQHF. CDR3 DNA sequence: TGTGCCAGCAGCCCCACAGGGGGCAATCAGCCCCAGCATTTT.

The CDR3 DNA follows: TGTGCCAGCAGTTTACGCGGGACAGGGTTAACATACGAGCAGTACTTC. It translates to CASSLRGTGLTYEQYF. The chain uses TRBV12-3 or TRBV12-4 and TRBJ2-7; 9 nucleotides align to TRBD1. This CDR3 is 16 amino acids long. V was pared by 2 bases and J by 4 bases, with 9 bases of the junction left unmatched.

This clonotype was detected ten times or more. The chain uses TRBV4-1 and TRBJ2-7, with TRBD1 matching 9 bases. The CDR3 loop spans 17 amino acids. Germline V gives CDR1 MGHRA, CDR2 YSYEKL. J lost 6 bases, V lost 1 base, and 13 bases had no gene match. CDR3 sequence reads: CASSQAPWGTGTGEQYF. CDR3 DNA sequence: TGCGCCAGCAGCCAAGCCCCCTGGGGGACAGGGACTGGCGAGCAGTACTTC.

This clonotype was counted ten times or more. The chain carries TRBV7-9 and TRBJ1-1; D is unclear. The germline V and J ends were trimmed by 0 bases and 4 bases, with 12 bases remaining between them. Germline CDR1 is SEHNR and CDR2 is FQNEAQ (reference sequence). CDR3 length: 15 residues. CDR3 in DNA: TGTGCCAGCAGCTTAGCGGAAGGACTTAGCACTGAAGCTTTCTTT. Its protein is CASSLAEGLSTEAFF. Looking up the rest from reference TRBV7-9 and TRBJ1-1 gives the full variable domain: DTGVSQNPRHKITKRGQNVTFRCDPISEHNRLYWYRQTLGQGPEFLTYFQNEAQLEKSRLLSDRFSAERPKGSFSTLEIQRTEQGDSAMYLCASSLAEGLSTEAFFGQGTRLTVV.